Listed below are T cell receptor beta chains from one sample, sequenced in a study of cytomegalovirus exposure and HLA in healthy donors. The table came from immunoSEQ multiplex PCR; TCRdb's copy has only in-frame clones and leaves some out. Of roughly 100,000 clones listed, about four fifths were seen once; the top ten hold under 2%. Sequencing was performed on PBMCs. These receptors were collected from a woman aged 35 to 49 in good health and CMV-seronegative. CDR3s include the opening cysteine and the closing phenylalanine or tryptophan. D genes are given only for firm matches. Clone sizes are given selectively: once, few, many, or a class where the clone is expanded.

J gene,clone size,V gene,D gene,CDR3 protein,CDR3 DNA
TRBJ2-1,.,TRBV6-6,TRBD1,CASGLGGVRVF,TGTGCCAGCGGCCTAGGGGGCGTTAGGGTCTTC
TRBJ2-3,few,TRBV7-8,.,CASSLNRGGWDTQYF,TGTGCCAGCAGCTTAAACAGGGGGGGGTGGGATACGCAGTATTTT
TRBJ2-3,.,TRBV11-2,TRBD2,CASSLQPAGLVKDTQYF,TGTGCCAGCAGCCTACAACCTGCGGGACTAGTGAAAGATACGCAGTATTTT
TRBJ2-3,.,TRBV30,TRBD1,CALDRVTDTQYF,TGTGCCTTAGACAGGGTCACAGATACACAGTATTTT
TRBJ2-1,.,TRBV6-5,TRBD2,CASSERLAPFF,TGTGCCAGCAGTGAGCGACTAGCGCCGTTCTTC
TRBJ2-1,.,TRBV5-8,.,CASSFFRGALGNEQFF,TGTGCCAGCAGCTTTTTCCGGGGGGCCCTCGGCAATGAGCAGTTCTTC
TRBJ2-3,.,TRBV28,TRBD2,CASSPASGRGDTQYF,TGTGCCAGCAGCCCCGCTAGCGGGAGGGGGGATACGCAGTATTTT
TRBJ2-3,.,TRBV7-3,TRBD1,CASSPGTGEYADTQYF,TGTGCCAGCAGCCCGGGGACAGGGGAGTACGCAGATACGCAGTATTTT
TRBJ2-5,.,TRBV9,.,CASSFTGDISLGPQYF,TGTGCCAGCAGCTTTACCGGGGACATCTCTTTGGGGCCCCAGTACTTC
TRBJ2-6,.,TRBV7-8,TRBD2,CASSLGPGRGESGANVLTF,TGTGCCAGCAGCTTAGGTCCGGGACGGGGGGAGTCTGGGGCCAACGTCCTGACTTTC
TRBJ2-5,few,TRBV30,TRBD1,CAWSVRQGGGETQYF,TGTGCCTGGAGTGTACGACAGGGGGGCGGGGAGACCCAGTACTTC
TRBJ2-5,.,TRBV7-2,TRBD2,CASSDVTTSIETQYF,TGTGCCAGCAGCGATGTAACGACTAGCATAGAGACCCAGTACTTC
TRBJ2-3,.,TRBV7-9,TRBD2,CASSPHQGGLAGDRYTQYF,TGTGCCAGCAGCCCGCACCAAGGGGGACTAGCGGGAGATCGGTATACGCAGTATTTT
TRBJ2-7,once,TRBV5-1,.,CASSLEAEYEQYF,TGCGCCAGCAGCTTGGAGGCGGAGTACGAGCAGTACTTC